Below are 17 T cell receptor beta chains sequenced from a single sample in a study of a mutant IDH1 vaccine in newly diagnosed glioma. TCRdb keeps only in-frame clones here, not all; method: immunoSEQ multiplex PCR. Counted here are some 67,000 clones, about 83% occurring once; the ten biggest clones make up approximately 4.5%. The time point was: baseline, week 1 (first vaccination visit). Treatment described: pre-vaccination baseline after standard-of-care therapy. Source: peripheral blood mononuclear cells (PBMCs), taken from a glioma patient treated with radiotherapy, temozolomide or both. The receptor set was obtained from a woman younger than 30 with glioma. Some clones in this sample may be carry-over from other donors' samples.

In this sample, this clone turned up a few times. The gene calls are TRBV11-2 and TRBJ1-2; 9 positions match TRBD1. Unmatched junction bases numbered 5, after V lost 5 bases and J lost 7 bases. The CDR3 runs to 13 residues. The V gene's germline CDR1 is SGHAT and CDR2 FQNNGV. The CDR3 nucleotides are TGTGCCAGCAGCGTCGGGACAGGGAGTGGCTACACCTTC. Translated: CASSVGTGSGYTF.

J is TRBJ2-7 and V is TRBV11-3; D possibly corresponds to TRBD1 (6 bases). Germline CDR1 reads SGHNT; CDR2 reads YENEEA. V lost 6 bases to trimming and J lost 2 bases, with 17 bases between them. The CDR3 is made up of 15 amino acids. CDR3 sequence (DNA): TGTGCCAGCAGATTCTCAGGGACACCAGCCTACGAGCAGTACTTC. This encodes CASRFSGTPAYEQYF.

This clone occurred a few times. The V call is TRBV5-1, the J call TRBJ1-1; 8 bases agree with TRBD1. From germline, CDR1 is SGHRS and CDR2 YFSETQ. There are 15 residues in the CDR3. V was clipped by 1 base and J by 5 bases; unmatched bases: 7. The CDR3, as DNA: TGCGCCAGCAGCTTGATTGGACAGGGAGGAACTGAAGCTTTCTTT. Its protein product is CASSLIGQGGTEAFF.

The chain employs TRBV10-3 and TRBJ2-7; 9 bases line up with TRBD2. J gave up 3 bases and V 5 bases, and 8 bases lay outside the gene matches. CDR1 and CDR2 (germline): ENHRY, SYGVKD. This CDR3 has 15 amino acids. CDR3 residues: CAISSGGSLLYEQYF. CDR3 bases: TGTGCCATCAGTAGCGGGGGGTCCCTTCTCTACGAGCAGTACTTC.

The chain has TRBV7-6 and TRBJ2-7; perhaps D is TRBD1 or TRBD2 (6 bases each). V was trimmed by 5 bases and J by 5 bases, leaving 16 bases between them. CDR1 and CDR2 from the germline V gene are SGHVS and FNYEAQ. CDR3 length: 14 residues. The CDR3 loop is CASSPVGGPHEQYF. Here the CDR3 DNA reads TGTGCCAGCAGCCCCGTTGGGGGGCCCCACGAGCAGTACTTC. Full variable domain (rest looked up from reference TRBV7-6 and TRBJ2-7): GAGVSQSPRYKVTKRGQDVALRCDPISGHVSLYWYRQALGQGPEFLTYFNYEAQQDKSGLPNDRFSAERPEGSISTLTIQRTEQRDSAMYRCASSPVGGPHEQYFGPGTRLTVT.

The CDR3 DNA follows: TGTGCCAGCAGCCTTTATTCCGAAGCGACGGCCGGCGAAAAACTGTTTTTT. Amino acid sequence: CASSLYSEATAGEKLFF. This rearrangement joins TRBV5-6 to TRBJ1-4; D is ambiguous. The CDR3 is made up of 17 amino acids. Germline CDR1 and CDR2: SGHDT and YYEEEE. Trimming stripped 4 bases from V and 8 bases from J, with 24 bases between.

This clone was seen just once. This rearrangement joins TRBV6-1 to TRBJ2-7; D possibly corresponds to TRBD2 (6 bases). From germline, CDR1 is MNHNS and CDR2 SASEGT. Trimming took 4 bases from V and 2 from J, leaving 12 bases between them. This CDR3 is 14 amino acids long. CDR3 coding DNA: TGTGCCAGCAGTGGACTAGGAGGGACCTACGAGCAGTACTTC. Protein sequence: CASSGLGGTYEQYF.

The CDR3 here is CSARDSYEQYF. CDR3 bases: TGCAGTGCGCGGGATTCCTACGAGCAGTACTTC. This chain uses TRBV20-1 with TRBJ2-7, with D perhaps matching TRBD2 (6 bases). This CDR3 has 11 residues. V lost 6 bases to trimming and J lost 1 base, with 7 bases between them. Germline V lookup: CDR1 DFQATT, CDR2 SNEGSKA (reference sequence).

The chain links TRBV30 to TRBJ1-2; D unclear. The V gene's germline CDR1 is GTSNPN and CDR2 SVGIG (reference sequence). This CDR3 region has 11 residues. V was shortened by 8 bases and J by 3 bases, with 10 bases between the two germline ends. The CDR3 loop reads CALSRDYGYTF. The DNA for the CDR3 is TGTGCCCTAAGCCGAGACTATGGCTACACCTTC.

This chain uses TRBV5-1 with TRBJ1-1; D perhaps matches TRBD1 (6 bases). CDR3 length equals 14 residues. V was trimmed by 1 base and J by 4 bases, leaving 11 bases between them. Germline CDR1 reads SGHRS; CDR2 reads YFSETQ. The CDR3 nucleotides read TGCGCCAGCAGCTTGTATCAGGGGCCCACTGAAGCTTTCTTT. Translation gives CASSLYQGPTEAFF.

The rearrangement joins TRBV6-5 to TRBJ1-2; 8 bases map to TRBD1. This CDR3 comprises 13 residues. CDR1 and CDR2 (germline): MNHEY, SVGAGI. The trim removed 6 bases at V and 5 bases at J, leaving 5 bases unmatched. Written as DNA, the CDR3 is TGTGCCAGCAGACCAGGGGGCGCGTATGGCTACACCTTC. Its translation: CASRPGGAYGYTF.

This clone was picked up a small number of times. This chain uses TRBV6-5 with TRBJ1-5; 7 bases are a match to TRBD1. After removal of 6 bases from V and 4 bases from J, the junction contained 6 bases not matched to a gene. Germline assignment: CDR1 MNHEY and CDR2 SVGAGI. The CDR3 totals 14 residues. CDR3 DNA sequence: TGTGCCAGCAGCCCGACAGGGCCTAATCAGCCCCAGCATTTT. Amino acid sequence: CASSPTGPNQPQHF.

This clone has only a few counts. The DNA for the CDR3 is TGTGCCAGCAGCCAGGTCCACGTCGATGGCTACACCTTC. Translation gives CASSQVHVDGYTF. The chain uses TRBV13 and TRBJ1-2; D not certain. Germline assignment: CDR1 PRHDT and CDR2 FYEKMQ (reference sequence). This CDR3 region has 13 residues. Between the trimmed V and J ends, which lost 5 bases and 6 bases, there was a span of 13 bases.

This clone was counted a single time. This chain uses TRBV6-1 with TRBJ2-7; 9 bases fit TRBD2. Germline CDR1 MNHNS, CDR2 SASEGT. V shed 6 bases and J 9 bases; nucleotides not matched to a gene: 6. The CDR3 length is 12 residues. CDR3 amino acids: CASRDSGSRQYF. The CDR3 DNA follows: TGTGCCAGCAGGGATAGCGGGAGTAGGCAGTACTTC.

This chain's CDR3 is CASSLRRGVPYEQYF. DNA of the CDR3: TGTGCCAGCAGCTTGCGACGGGGAGTTCCTTACGAGCAGTACTTC. The chain has TRBV5-6 and TRBJ2-7, with D possibly matching TRBD2 (5 bases). V was cut by 1 base and J by 4 bases, with 15 bases left in between. The CDR3 runs to 15 residues. Germline CDR1 and CDR2: SGHDT and YYEEEE.

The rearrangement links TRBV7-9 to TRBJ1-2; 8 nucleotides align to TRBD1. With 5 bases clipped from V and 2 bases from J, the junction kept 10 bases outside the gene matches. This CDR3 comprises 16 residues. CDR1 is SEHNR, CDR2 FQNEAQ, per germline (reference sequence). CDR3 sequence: CASSQTAGGANYGYTF. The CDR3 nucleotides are TGTGCCAGCAGCCAGACCGCAGGGGGCGCAAACTATGGCTACACCTTC. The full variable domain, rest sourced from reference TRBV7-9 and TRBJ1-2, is DTGVSQNPRHKITKRGQNVTFRCDPISEHNRLYWYRQTLGQGPEFLTYFQNEAQLEKSRLLSDRFSAERPKGSFSTLEIQRTEQGDSAMYLCASSQTAGGANYGYTFGSGTRLTVV.

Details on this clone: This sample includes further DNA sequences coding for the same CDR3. CDR3 residues: CASSYSTLAGVETQYF. The DNA for the CDR3 is TGTGCCAGCAGTTACTCGACCCTTGCGGGGGTCGAGACCCAGTACTTC. The chain joins TRBV6-5 to TRBJ2-5; TRBD2 matches 7 bases. Trimming at V came to 0 bases and at J to 5 bases, leaving 9 bases not matched to a gene. The germline V gene has CDR1 MNHEY and CDR2 SVGAGI. The CDR3 spans 16 residues.